This T cell receptor (beta chain) was documented in a study of shared T cell receptors in the human thymus. TCRdb's table, derived via immunoSEQ multiplex PCR, lists solely in-frame clones and lacks some. Among some 640,000 clones listed, around 87% were seen once. This clone was found once. This CDR3 region has 16 residues. Trimming shortened V by 0 bases and J by 0 bases, and 11 bases separated the two germline ends. Germline loops: CDR1 MDHEN, CDR2 SYDVKM. The sample also formed part of further work on human thymus T cells. That investigation notes: Across thymic and blood repertoires, the usage of V and J genes appeared to be biased. Thymic TCR repertoires of unrelated people reportedly overlapped highly.

The J gene is TRBJ2-5, the V gene TRBV28, with D possibly matching TRBD1 (6 bases). The source of this sequence is a boy under three years old with a congenital heart defect. The specimen was thymocytes. The CDR3 is CASSLCRDRYQETQYF. The CDR3 bases are TGTGCCAGCAGTTTATGCCGCGACAGGTACCAAGAGACCCAGTACTTC. Filled out from reference TRBV28 and TRBJ2-5, the complete variable domain reads DVKVTQSSRYLVKRTGEKVFLECVQDMDHENMFWYRQDPGLGLRLIYFSYDVKMKEKGDIPEGYSVSREKKERFSLILESASTNQTSMYLCASSLCRDRYQETQYFGPGTRLLVL.